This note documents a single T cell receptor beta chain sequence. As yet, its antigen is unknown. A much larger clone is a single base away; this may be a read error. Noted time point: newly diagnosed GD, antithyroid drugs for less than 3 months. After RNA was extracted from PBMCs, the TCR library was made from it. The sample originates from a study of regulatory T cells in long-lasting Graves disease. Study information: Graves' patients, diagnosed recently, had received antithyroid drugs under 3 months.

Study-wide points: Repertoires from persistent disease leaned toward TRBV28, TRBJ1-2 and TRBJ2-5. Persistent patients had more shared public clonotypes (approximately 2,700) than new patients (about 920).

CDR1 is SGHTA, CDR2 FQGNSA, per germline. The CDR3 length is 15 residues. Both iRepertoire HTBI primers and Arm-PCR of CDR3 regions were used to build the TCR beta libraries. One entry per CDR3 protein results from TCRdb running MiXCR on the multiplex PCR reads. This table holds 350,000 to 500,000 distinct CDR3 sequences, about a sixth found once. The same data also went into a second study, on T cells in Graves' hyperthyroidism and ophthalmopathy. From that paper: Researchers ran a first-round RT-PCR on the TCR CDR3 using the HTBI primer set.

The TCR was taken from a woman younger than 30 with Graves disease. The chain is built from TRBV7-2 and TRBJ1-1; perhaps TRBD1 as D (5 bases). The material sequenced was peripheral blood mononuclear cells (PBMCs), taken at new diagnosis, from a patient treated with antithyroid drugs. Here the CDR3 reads CANSPETVLNTEAFF. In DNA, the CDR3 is TGTGCCAACAGCCCGGAGACAGTCTTGAACACTGAAGCTTTCTTT.